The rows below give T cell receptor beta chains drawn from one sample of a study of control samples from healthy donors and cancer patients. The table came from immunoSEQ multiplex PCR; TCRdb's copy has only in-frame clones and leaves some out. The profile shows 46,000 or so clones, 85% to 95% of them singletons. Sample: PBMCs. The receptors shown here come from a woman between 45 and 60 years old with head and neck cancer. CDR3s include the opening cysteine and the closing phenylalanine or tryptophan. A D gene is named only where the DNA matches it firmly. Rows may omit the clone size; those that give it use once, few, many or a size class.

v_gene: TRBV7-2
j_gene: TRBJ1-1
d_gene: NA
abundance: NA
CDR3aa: CASGAAEAFF
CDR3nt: TGTGCCAGTGGCGCCGCTGAAGCTTTCTTT

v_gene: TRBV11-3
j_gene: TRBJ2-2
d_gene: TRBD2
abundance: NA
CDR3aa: CASSAGTSGRIGELFF
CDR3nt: TGTGCCAGCAGCGCCGGGACTAGCGGGAGAATCGGGGAGCTGTTTTTT

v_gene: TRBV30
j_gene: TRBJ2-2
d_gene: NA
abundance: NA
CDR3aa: CAWSVFDTGELFF
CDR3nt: TGTGCCTGGAGTGTTTTCGACACCGGGGAGCTGTTTTTT

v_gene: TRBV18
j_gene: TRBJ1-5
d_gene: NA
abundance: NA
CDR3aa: CASSPDNNQPQHF
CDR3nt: TGTGCCAGCTCACCGGACAATAATCAGCCCCAGCATTTT

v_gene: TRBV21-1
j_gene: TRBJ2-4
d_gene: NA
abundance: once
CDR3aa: CASSKKGLKNIQYF
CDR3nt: TGTGCCAGCAGCAAAAAAGGACTTAAAAACATTCAGTACTTC

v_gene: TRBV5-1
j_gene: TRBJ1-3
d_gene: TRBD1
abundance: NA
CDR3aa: CASSADRALSGNTIYF
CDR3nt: TGCGCCAGCAGCGCCGACAGGGCCCTCTCTGGAAACACCATATATTTT

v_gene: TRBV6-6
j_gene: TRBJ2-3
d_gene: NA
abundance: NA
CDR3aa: CASSPDSFSDTQYF
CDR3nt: TGTGCCAGCAGTCCCGACAGTTTTTCAGATACGCAGTATTTT

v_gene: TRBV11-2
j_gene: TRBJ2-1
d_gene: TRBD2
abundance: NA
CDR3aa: CASSAIRTGGHNEQFF
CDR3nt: TGTGCCAGCAGCGCCATCCGAACGGGGGGTCACAATGAGCAGTTCTTC

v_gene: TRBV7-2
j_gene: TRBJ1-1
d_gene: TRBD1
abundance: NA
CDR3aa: CASSLGGGNTEAFF
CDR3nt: TGTGCCAGCAGCTTAGGAGGGGGCAATACTGAAGCTTTCTTT

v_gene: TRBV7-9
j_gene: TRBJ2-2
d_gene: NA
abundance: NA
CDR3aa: CASSLSTGRELFF
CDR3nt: TGTGCCAGCAGCTTATCGACAGGCCGGGAGCTGTTTTTT

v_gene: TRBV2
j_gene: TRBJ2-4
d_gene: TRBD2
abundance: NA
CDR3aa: CASSDPLAGGPDIQYF
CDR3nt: TGTGCCAGCAGTGACCCACTAGCGGGGGGGCCAGACATTCAGTACTTC

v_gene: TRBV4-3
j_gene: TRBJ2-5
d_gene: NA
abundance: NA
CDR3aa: CASSQDAQTQTQYF
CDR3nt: TGCGCCAGCAGCCAAGACGCCCAGACCCAGACCCAGTACTTC

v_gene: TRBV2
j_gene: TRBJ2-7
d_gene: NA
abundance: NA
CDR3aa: CASSDEGYGQYF
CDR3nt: TGTGCCAGCAGTGACGAGGGGTACGGGCAGTACTTC